One TCR beta chain is described in this entry. Its matching antigen is unknown. The data are from a study of CD8+ T cells in alopecia areata. Study observations and caveats: An increase in clonality over normal scalp was evident in lesional scalp, especially alopecia totalis/universalis.

Both CD4+ and CD8+ T cells were separated by sorting PBMCs. V was clipped by 3 bases and J by 3 bases, with 12 bases between them. The V gene's germline CDR1 is SGHTA and CDR2 FQGNSA. This CDR3 region has 15 residues. cDNA reverse transcribed from extracted RNA served as the sequencing template. The protocol was immunoSEQ multiplex PCR, while the TCRdb copy is restricted to in-frame clones and leaves out a portion. The table lists under 130,000 clones, approximately 58% of them singletons. This chain uses TRBV7-2 with TRBJ1-5; D is unresolved. Sequences were obtained from CD4+ T cells sorted from blood. The receptor comes from a human donor in good health. The CDR3 DNA sequence: TGTGCCAGCAGCTTCCCAGGACGGTTCAATCAGCCCCAGCATTTT. This translates into CASSFPGRFNQPQHF.